This T cell receptor (beta chain) came from a study of cytomegalovirus exposure and HLA in healthy donors (dated by TCRdb to about 2017). Regarding the research as a whole: According to a later analysis, the approximately 120 validation repertoires were produced on the same platform as the 666 repertoires of the first cohort. The study aimed to test whether signatures of past pathogen exposure could be identified by cataloging public T cell receptors. A separate validation cohort of more than 100 different subjects was used in addition to the roughly 620-subject first cohort. The study combined high-throughput TCR immunosequencing, statistical association of individual TCRs with disease status, and machine learning to predict cytomegalovirus infection status.

Donors formed part of the validation cohort, which comprised 120 or so subjects and was distinct from the first cohort of under 850 subjects. Here is what the overall study found, with its caveats: Three of the identified cytomegalovirus-associated TCR beta chains were confirmed in vitro to be specific for cytomegalovirus antigens. The study listed 150 to 200 TCR beta chains as associated with cytomegalovirus. Most TCR sequences were seen in very few donors, while some public TCRs were found in many individuals. Subsequent analysis determined that TCRs grouped into clusters in the first cohort also showed a tendency toward co-occurrence across the 90 to 150 validation repertoires, and 85% to 95% of cluster scores exceeded 0. The classifier was reported to diagnose cytomegalovirus status with high specificity and sensitivity in both the original cohort and the validation cohort. A later analysis lacked HLA typing for the validation cohort, so it scored co-occurrence in that cohort across all 120 or so repertoires. It was suggested by the authors that the approach could potentially be generalized to other disease states and immunological phenotypes.

CDR1 and CDR2 were assigned from the germline V gene (reference sequence) as LNHDA and SQIVND. Reading from cysteine to phenylalanine, the CDR3 counts 12 amino acids. CDR3 DNA only is kept here, 36 bases in frame from base 1. Trimming takes 6 bases from V and 12 bases from J, and the germline ends sit 14 bases apart. The protocol used for the library was the immunoSEQ multiplex PCR assay. Concerning the study's data processing: A statistical classification framework was built for diagnosing cytomegalovirus status from the catalog of TCR beta chain sequences. This immuneACCESS table, as held by TCRdb, lists in-frame sequences with V and J called but not all clones. Of the missing ones, under half trace to an unresolved V gene in checked studies; the others have no known cause. V and J calls and clone size are given by that table; D and trimming were obtained from the DNA. A total of approximately 210,000 clones appear in this sample, roughly 88% of them only once. The ten largest account for roughly 1.5% of the sample.

To note about this clone: The specificity of this receptor is unknown. Base qualities are not provided; no much larger clone lies one nucleotide away.

The receptor was isolated from a woman aged 18-29 years in good health and CMV-seronegative. The V and J segments used are TRBV19 and TRBJ1-4, with the D gene call left open. The sample was PBMCs. Here the CDR3 is given as CASSPGRRELFF. The nucleotides read TGTGCCAGTAGCCCTGGACGGAGGGAACTGTTTTTT.